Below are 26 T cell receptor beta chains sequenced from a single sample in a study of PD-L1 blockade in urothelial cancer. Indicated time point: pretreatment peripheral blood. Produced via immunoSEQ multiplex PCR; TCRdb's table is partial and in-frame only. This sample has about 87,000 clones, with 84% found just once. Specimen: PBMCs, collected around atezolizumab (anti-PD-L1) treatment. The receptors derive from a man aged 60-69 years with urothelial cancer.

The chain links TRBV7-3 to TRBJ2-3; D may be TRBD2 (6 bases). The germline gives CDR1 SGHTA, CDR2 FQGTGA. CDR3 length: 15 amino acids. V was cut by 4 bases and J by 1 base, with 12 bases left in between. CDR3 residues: CASSSPGLRTDTQYF. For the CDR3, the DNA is TGTGCCAGCAGCTCCCCGGGACTGCGCACAGATACGCAGTATTTT.

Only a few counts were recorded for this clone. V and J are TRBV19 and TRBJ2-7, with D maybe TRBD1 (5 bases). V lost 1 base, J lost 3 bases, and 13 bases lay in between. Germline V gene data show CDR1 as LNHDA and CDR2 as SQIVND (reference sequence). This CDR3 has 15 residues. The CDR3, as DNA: TGTGCCAGTAGTATAGGCAGGTCAGGGATCTACGAGCAGTACTTC. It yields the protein CASSIGRSGIYEQYF.

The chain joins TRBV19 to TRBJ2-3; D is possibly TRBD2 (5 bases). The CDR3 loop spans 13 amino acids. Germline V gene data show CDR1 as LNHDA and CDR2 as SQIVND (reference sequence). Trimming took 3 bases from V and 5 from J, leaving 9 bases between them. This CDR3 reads CASSIEGLDTQYF. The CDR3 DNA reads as TGTGCCAGTAGTATCGAGGGTTTAGATACGCAGTATTTT.

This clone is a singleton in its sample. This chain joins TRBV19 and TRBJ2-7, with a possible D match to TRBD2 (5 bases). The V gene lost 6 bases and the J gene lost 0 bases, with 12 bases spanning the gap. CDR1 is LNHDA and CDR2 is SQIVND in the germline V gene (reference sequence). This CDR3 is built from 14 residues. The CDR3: CASRERFGSYEQYF. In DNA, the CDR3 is TGTGCCAGTAGGGAGCGGTTTGGCTCCTACGAGCAGTACTTC.

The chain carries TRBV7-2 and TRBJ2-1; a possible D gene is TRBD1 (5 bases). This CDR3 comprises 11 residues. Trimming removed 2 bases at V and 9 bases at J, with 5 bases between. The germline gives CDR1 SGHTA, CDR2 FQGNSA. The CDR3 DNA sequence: TGTGCCAGCAGCTTAAGGGGTGAGCAGTTCTTC. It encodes CASSLRGEQFF.

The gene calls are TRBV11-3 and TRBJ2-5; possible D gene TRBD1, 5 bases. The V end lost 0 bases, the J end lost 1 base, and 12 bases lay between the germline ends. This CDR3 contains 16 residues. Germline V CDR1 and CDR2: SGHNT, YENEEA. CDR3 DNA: TGTGCCAGCAGCTTAGAAGGCGGCAGGGCCCAAGAGACCCAGTACTTC. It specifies CASSLEGGRAQETQYF.

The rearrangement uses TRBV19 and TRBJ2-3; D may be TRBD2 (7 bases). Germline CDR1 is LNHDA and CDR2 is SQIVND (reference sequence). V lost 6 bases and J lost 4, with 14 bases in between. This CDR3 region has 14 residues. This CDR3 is CASSWGGHPDTQYF. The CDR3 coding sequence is TGTGCCAGTAGCTGGGGGGGGCACCCAGATACGCAGTATTTT.

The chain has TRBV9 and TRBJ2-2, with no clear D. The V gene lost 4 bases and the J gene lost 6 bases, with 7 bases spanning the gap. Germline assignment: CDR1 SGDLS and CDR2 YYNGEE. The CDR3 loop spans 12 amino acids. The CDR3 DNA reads TGTGCCAGCAGCCTAACTTCCGGGGAGCTGTTTTTT. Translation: CASSLTSGELFF. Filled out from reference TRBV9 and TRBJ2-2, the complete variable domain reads DSGVTQTPKHLITATGQRVTLRCSPRSGDLSVYWYQQSLDQGLQFLIQYYNGEERAKGNILERFSAQQFPDLHSELNLSSLELGDSALYFCASSLTSGELFFGEGSRLTVL.

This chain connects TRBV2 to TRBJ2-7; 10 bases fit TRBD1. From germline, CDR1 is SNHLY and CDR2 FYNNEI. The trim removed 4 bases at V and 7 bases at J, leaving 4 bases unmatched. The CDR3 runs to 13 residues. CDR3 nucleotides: TGTGCCAGCAGTGGACAGGGGGCAAGGGAGCAGTACTTC. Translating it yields CASSGQGAREQYF.

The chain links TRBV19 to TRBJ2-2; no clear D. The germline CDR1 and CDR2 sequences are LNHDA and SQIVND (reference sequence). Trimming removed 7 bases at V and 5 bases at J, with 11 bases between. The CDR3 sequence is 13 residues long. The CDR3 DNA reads TGTGCCAGTACCCCCTACGGGACCGGGGAGCTGTTTTTT. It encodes CASTPYGTGELFF.

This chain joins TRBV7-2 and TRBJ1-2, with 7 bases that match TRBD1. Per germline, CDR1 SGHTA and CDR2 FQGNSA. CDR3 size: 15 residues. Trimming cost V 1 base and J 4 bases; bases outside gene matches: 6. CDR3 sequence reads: CASSLVTGVGYGYTF. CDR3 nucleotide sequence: TGTGCCAGCAGCTTAGTCACAGGGGTTGGCTATGGCTACACCTTC.

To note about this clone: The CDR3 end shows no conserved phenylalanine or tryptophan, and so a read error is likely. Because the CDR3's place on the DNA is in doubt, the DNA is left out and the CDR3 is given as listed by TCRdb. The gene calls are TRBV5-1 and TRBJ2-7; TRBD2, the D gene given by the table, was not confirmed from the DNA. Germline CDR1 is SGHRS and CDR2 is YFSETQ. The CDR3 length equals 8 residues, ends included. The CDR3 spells CASSHCPG.

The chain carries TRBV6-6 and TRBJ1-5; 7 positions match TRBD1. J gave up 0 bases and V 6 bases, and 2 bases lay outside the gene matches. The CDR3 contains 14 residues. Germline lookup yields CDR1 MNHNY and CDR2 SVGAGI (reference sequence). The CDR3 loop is CASRTGNSNQPQHF. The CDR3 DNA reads TGTGCCAGCAGGACAGGGAATAGCAATCAGCCCCAGCATTTT.

CDR3 in DNA: TGTGCCAGCAGCCCGGGGGGCACCCTGGGCGGAGCTTTCTTT. This encodes CASSPGGTLGGAFF. The chain employs TRBV7-9 and TRBJ1-1, with TRBD1 as a possible D gene (6 bases). The V gene lost 5 bases and the J gene lost 10 bases, with 20 bases spanning the gap. The CDR3 extends over 14 amino acids. CDR1 SEHNR and CDR2 FQNEAQ come from the germline V gene (reference sequence).

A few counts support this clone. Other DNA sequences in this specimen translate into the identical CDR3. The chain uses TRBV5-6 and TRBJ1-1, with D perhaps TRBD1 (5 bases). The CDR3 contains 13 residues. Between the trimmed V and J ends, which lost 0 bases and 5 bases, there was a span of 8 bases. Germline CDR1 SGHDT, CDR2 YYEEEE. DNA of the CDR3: TGTGCCAGCAGCTTGGGCGGGGGAACTGAAGCTTTCTTT. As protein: CASSLGGGTEAFF.

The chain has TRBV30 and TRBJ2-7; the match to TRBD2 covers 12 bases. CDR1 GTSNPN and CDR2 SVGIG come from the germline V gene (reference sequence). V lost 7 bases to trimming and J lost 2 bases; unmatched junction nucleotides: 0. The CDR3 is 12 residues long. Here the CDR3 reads CASSGGAYEQYF. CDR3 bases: TGTGCCTCTAGCGGGGGGGCCTACGAGCAGTACTTC.

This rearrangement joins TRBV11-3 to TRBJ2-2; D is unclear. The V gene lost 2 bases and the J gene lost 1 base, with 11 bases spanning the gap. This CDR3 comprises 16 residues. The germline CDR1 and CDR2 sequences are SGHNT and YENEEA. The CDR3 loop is CASSLFSQVNTGELFF. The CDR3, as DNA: TGTGCCAGCAGCTTATTCTCGCAGGTGAACACCGGGGAGCTGTTTTTT. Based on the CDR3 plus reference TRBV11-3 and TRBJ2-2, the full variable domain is EAGVVQSPRYKIIEKKQPVAFWCNPISGHNTLYWYLQNLGQGPELLIRYENEEAVDDSQLPKDRFSAERLKGVDSTLKIQPAELGDSAVYLCASSLFSQVNTGELFFGEGSRLTVL.

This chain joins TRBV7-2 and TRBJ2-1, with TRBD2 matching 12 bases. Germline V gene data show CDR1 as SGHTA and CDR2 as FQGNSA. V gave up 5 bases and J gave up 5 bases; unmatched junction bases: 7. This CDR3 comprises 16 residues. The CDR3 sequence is CASSATGLAGHNEQFF. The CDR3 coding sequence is TGTGCCAGCAGCGCAACGGGACTAGCGGGTCACAATGAGCAGTTCTTC.

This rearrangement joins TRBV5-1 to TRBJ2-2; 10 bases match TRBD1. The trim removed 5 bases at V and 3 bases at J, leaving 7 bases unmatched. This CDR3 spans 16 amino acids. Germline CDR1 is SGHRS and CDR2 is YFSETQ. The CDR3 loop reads CASSRSGQGYTGELFF. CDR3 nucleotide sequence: TGCGCCAGCAGTCGGTCGGGACAGGGGTACACCGGGGAGCTGTTTTTT.

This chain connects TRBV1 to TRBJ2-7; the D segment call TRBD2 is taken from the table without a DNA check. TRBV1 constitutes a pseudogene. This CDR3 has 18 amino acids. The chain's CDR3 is CTSSQDPRTSGVPYEQYF. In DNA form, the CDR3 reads TGCACCAGCAGCCAAGACCCCAGGACTAGCGGGGTTCCCTACGAGCAGTACTTC.

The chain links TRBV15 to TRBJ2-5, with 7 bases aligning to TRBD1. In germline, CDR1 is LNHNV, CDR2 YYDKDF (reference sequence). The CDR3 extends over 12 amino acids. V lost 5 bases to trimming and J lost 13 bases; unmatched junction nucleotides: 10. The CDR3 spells CATSQSGAGGYF. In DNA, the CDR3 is TGTGCCACCAGCCAGTCAGGGGCAGGGGGGTACTTC.

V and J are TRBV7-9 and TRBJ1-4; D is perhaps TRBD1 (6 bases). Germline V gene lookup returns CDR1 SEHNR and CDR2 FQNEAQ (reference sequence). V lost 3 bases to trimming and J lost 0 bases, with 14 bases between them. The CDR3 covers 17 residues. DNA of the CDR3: TGTGCCAGCAGCTTTACCCGCAGACAGGCAACTAATGAAAAACTGTTTTTT. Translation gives CASSFTRRQATNEKLFF.

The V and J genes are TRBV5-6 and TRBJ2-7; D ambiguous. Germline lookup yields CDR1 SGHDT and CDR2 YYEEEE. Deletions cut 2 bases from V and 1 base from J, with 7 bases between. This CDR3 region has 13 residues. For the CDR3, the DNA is TGTGCCAGCAGCTTCGGTTCTTCCTACGAGCAGTACTTC. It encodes CASSFGSSYEQYF.

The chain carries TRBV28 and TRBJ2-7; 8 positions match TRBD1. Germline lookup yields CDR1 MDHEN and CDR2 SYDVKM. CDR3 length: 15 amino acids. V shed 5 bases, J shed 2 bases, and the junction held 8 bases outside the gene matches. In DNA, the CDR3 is TGTGCCAGCAGTCCATCCCCGGGACAGGCCTACGAGCAGTACTTC. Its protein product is CASSPSPGQAYEQYF.

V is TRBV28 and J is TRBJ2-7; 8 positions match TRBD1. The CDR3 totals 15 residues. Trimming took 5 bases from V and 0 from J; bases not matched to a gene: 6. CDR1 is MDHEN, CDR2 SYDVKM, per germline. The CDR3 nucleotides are TGTGCCAGCAGTCCCGGGACAGGAGCCTCCTACGAGCAGTACTTC. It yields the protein CASSPGTGASYEQYF. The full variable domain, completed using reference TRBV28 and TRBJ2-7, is DVKVTQSSRYLVKRTGEKVFLECVQDMDHENMFWYRQDPGLGLRLIYFSYDVKMKEKGDIPEGYSVSREKKERFSLILESASTNQTSMYLCASSPGTGASYEQYFGPGTRLTVT.

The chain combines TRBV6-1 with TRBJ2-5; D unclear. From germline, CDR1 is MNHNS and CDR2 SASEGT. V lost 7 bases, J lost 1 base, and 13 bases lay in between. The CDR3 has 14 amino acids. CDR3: CASKIRSPQETQYF. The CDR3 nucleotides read TGTGCCAGCAAGATTAGATCCCCCCAAGAGACCCAGTACTTC.